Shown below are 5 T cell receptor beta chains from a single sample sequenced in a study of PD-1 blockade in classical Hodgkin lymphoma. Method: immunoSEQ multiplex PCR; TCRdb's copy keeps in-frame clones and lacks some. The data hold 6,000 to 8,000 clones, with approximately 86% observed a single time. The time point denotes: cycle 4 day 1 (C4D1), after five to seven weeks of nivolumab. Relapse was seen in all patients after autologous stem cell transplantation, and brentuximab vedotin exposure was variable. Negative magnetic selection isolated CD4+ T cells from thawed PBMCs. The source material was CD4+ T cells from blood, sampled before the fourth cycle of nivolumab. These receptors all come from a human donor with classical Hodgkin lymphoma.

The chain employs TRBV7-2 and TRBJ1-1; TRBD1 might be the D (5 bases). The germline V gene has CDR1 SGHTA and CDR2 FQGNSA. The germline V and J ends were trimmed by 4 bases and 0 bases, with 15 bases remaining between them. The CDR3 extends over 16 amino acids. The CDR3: CASSWGGTRMNTEAFF. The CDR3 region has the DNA TGTGCCAGCAGCTGGGGGGGGACCAGGATGAACACTGAAGCTTTCTTT.

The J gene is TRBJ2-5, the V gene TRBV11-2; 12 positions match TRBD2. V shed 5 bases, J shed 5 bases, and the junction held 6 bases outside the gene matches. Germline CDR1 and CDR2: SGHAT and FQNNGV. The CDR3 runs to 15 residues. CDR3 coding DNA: TGTGCCAGCAGCAAAACACTAGCGGGAGGCGAGACCCAGTACTTC. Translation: CASSKTLAGGETQYF.

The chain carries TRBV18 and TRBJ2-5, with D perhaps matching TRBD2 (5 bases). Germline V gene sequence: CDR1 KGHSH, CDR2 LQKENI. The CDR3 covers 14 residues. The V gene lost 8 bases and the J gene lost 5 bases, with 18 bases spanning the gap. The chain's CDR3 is CASHNKTNQETQYF. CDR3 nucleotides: TGTGCCAGCCACAACAAGACTAATCAGGAGACCCAGTACTTC. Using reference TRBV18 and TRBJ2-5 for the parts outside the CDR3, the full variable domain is NAGVMQNPRHLVRRRGQEARLRCSPMKGHSHVYWYRQLPEEGLKFMVYLQKENIIDESGMPKERFSAEFPKEGPSILRIQQVVRGDSAAYFCASHNKTNQETQYFGPGTRLLVL.

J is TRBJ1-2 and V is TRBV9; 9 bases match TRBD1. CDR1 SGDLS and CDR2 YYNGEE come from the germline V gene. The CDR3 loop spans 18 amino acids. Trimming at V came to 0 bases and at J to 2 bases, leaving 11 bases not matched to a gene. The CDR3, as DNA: TGTGCCAGCAGCGTAGGTCAGGACAGGGGACTACGGAACTATGGCTACACCTTC. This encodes CASSVGQDRGLRNYGYTF.

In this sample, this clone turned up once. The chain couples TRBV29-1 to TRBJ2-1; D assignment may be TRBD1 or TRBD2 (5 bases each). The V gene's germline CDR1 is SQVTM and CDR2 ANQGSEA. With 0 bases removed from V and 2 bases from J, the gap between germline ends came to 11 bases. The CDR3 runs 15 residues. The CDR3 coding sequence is TGCAGCGTTGAAGAAATAAGGGGACCCTACAATGAGCAGTTCTTC. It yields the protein CSVEEIRGPYNEQFF.